Shown below are 16 T cell receptor beta chains from a single sample sequenced in a study of blood T cell repertoires in COVID-19. Sequenced by immunoSEQ multiplex PCR; TCRdb stores in-frame clones only, minus some. The sample carries about 71,000 clones, around 87% recorded once. The sequenced material came from peripheral blood. These receptors came from a man aged 50 to 60 with acute or convalescent COVID-19.

CDR3 residues: CASSSAGSENQPQHF. The CDR3 DNA reads TGTGCCAGCAGTTCCGCAGGGTCGGAGAATCAGCCCCAGCATTTT. This sequence joins TRBV6-2 or TRBV6-3 and TRBJ1-5; TRBD1 might be the D (5 bases). The CDR3 is 15 amino acids. CDR1 and CDR2 (germline): MNHEY, SVGEGT. The germline V and J ends were trimmed by 4 bases and 4 bases, with 14 bases remaining between them.

The V gene is TRBV27, the J gene TRBJ2-7, with D tentatively TRBD2 (7 bases). Germline-derived CDR1 and CDR2 are MNHEY and SMNVEV (reference sequence). V was trimmed by 6 bases and J by 4 bases, leaving 16 bases between them. The CDR3 sequence is 14 residues long. CDR3 protein: CASRRSGGVYEQYV. The CDR3 DNA reads TGTGCCAGCAGGAGATCGGGGGGCGTTTACGAGCAGTACGTC.

The chain links TRBV7-6 to TRBJ1-3, with 8 bases that match TRBD1. J gave up 9 bases and V 4 bases, and 20 bases lay outside the gene matches. The V gene's germline CDR1 is SGHVS and CDR2 FNYEAQ. The CDR3 totals 18 residues. CDR3 in amino acids: CASSSSAMGQADLSTIYF. The CDR3 coding sequence is TGTGCCAGCAGCTCGAGTGCGATGGGACAGGCGGACTTGAGCACCATATATTTT.

V gene TRBV7-2 combines with J gene TRBJ2-7, with D perhaps TRBD2 (5 bases). There are 13 residues in the CDR3. Trimming left V 1 base short and J 4 bases short, with 8 bases between. CDR1 and CDR2 from the germline V gene are SGHTA and FQGNSA. Here the CDR3 reads CASSLDPGYEQYV. The CDR3 DNA sequence: TGTGCCAGCAGCTTAGACCCGGGATACGAGCAGTACGTC.

CDR3 sequence: CASSQGQGNTEAFF. In nucleotides, the CDR3 is TGTGCCAGCAGCCAAGGTCAGGGGAACACTGAAGCTTTCTTT. This chain connects TRBV3-1 (or the pseudogene TRBV3-2) to TRBJ1-1; a possible D gene is TRBD1 (5 bases). Trimming pared 1 base from V and 1 base from J, leaving 7 bases between. The germline V gene has CDR1 LGHDT and CDR2 YNNKEL (reference sequence). The CDR3 totals 14 residues.

This sequence joins TRBV27 and TRBJ1-5; no clear D gene. Trimming took 5 bases from V and 6 from J, leaving 14 bases between them. Germline V CDR1 and CDR2: MNHEY, SMNVEV (reference sequence). The CDR3 runs 14 residues. The CDR3: CASSEGELGQPQHF. The CDR3 DNA follows: TGTGCCAGCAGTGAGGGTGAGCTAGGTCAGCCCCAGCATTTT.

The chain is built from TRBV19 and TRBJ1-3; 7 nucleotides agree with TRBD1. Germline loops: CDR1 LNHDA, CDR2 SQIVND (reference sequence). There are 15 residues in the CDR3. With V trimmed by 4 bases and J by 7 bases, 10 bases remained unmatched. The CDR3 DNA is TGTGCCAGTAGTAGACGAGACAGGGAAGTCAACACCATATATTTT. It encodes CASSRRDREVNTIYF.

The CDR3 spells CSVEVAGTDQPQHF. The CDR3 coding sequence is TGCAGCGTTGAAGTGGCGGGGACAGATCAGCCCCAGCATTTT. This rearrangement joins TRBV29-1 to TRBJ1-5; 7 bases agree with TRBD1. The CDR3 consists of 14 residues. Germline V gives CDR1 SQVTM, CDR2 ANQGSEA. The J segment lost 5 bases and the V segment lost 1 base, leaving 5 bases of the junction unmatched. The full variable domain, completed using reference TRBV29-1 and TRBJ1-5, is SAVISQKPSRDICQRGTSLTIQCQVDSQVTMMFWYRQQPGQSLTLIATANQGSEATYESGFVIDKFPISRPNLTFSTLTVSNMSPEDSSIYLCSVEVAGTDQPQHFGDGTRLSIL.

This sequence joins TRBV28 and TRBJ2-1; TRBD2 aligns across 10 bases. The CDR3 is 14 residues long. The ends lost 7 bases at V and 5 bases at J; junction bases unmatched: 5. Germline V gene lookup returns CDR1 MDHEN and CDR2 SYDVKM. In nucleotides, the CDR3 is TGTGCCAGCACCGGGCTAGCGGGGGACAATGAGCAGTTCTTC. Protein product: CASTGLAGDNEQFF.

The chain couples TRBV19 to TRBJ1-3, with D possibly TRBD1 on 6 matching bases. The CDR3 totals 14 residues. Per germline, CDR1 LNHDA and CDR2 SQIVND (reference sequence). With 5 bases removed from V and 1 base from J, the gap between germline ends came to 9 bases. Written as DNA, the CDR3 is TGTGCCAGTAGTCGTACAGGGTCTGGAAACACCATATATTTT. Protein sequence: CASSRTGSGNTIYF.

The chain carries TRBV30 and TRBJ2-1; 8 bases match TRBD1. V lost 3 bases and J lost 6; bases outside the gene matches: 25. The germline V gene has CDR1 GTSNPN and CDR2 SVGIG (reference sequence). The length of the CDR3 is 20 residues. CDR3 sequence: CAWRGQVLGPLESLINEQFF. The DNA for the CDR3 is TGTGCCTGGAGGGGACAGGTTTTAGGGCCTCTCGAAAGCCTGATCAATGAGCAGTTCTTC. The full variable domain, its missing parts supplied by reference TRBV30 and TRBJ2-1, is SQTIHQWPATLVQPVGSPLSLECTVEGTSNPNLYWYRQAAGRGLQLLFYSVGIGQISSEVPQNLSASRPQDRQFILSSKKLLLSDSGFYLCAWRGQVLGPLESLINEQFFGPGTRLTVL.

The chain combines TRBV6-5 with TRBJ1-1, with 8 bases that match TRBD1. The length of the CDR3 is 14 residues. Germline values: CDR1 MNHEY, CDR2 SVGAGI. Losses at the gene ends were 4 bases for V and 10 bases for J; bases not matched to a gene: 11. CDR3 nucleotides: TGTGCCAGCAGTTCCGACAGGGGAGGGGTCGGAGCTTTCTTT. Translation gives CASSSDRGGVGAFF.

The chain couples TRBV7-2 to TRBJ2-1, with a weak D call TRBD1 (6 bases). The CDR3 length is 15 residues. V shed 1 base and J shed 5 bases, with 12 bases lying between them. In germline, CDR1 is SGHTA, CDR2 FQGNSA. CDR3 DNA sequence: TGTGCCAGCAGCTTAGTTTCGAGGGGGAACAATGAGCAGTTCTTC. Translating gives CASSLVSRGNNEQFF.

The V call is TRBV28, the J call TRBJ2-7; TRBD1 matches at 8 bases. CDR1 and CDR2 (germline): MDHEN, SYDVKM. Trimming removed 1 base from V and 4 bases from J; junction bases left unmatched: 6. The CDR3 runs 15 residues. The CDR3: CASSLSVTGVYEQYF. The CDR3 nucleotides read TGTGCCAGCAGTTTATCAGTGACAGGGGTTTACGAGCAGTACTTC.

This clone appeared a single time. V gene TRBV7-8 combines with J gene TRBJ1-6; perhaps TRBD1 as D (6 bases). CDR1 and CDR2 from the germline V gene are SGHVS and FQNEAQ. The CDR3 length is 16 residues. The ends were cut back, 1 base at V and 0 bases at J, with 7 bases in the middle. Written as DNA, the CDR3 is TGTGCCAGCAGCTTAGGGGGGCACTCCTATAATTCACCCCTCCACTTT. Translating gives CASSLGGHSYNSPLHF.

A single count supports this clone. This chain joins TRBV6-2 or TRBV6-3 and TRBJ1-1; D unclear. Germline assignment: CDR1 MNHEY and CDR2 SVGEGT. V lost 3 bases to trimming and J lost 5 bases, with 10 bases between them. The length of the CDR3 is 13 residues. The CDR3 DNA is TGTGCCAGCAGTTATTTTGGAGGGACTGAAGCTTTCTTT. As protein: CASSYFGGTEAFF.